This T cell receptor (beta chain) was retrieved from a study of cytomegalovirus exposure and HLA in healthy donors (dated by TCRdb to about 2017). Notes on the research overall: An earlier analysis of approximately 550 of the donors reported 250 to 300 Gb of sequence data and 117 million unique TCR beta sequences from 190 million or so T cells. Besides the first cohort of 500 to 700 subjects, a separate validation cohort made up of over 95 different subjects was used. Genome-wide SNP genotypes for about 65% of the 666 donors were used in a later genetic analysis, which treated that subset as a discovery cohort. A handful of DR-DQ haplotypes were handled as single units for association and clustering because linkage in the cohort was strong. Rather than drawing on any new phenotypic data, the later analysis identified candidate immune exposures from TCR beta sequences and the way those sequences occurred across donors. Donor age, sex, ethnicity and CMV serostatus were collected together with the repertoire data. On average, approximately 250,000 unique TCR beta nucleotide sequences were sequenced per donor among roughly 430 genotyped donors of the cohort, with about 17% of those sequences being non-productive. Typing coverage differed by locus: A, B, C, DRB1 and DQB1 were typed in roughly 620-630 donors, DQA1 in approximately 520, DPA1 in 600 to 610, and DPB1 in approximately 450. Of the 300 to 400 genotyped donors, over 65% fell in the genetic ancestry cluster associated with self-reported Caucasian donors. About 300 gigabases of sequencing data and tens of millions of unique TCR sequences were included in an early release covering about 700 HLA-typed donors. Using immunosequencing, the study profiled T cell repertoires from around 680 subjects and related those repertoires to cytomegalovirus serostatus. All discovery cohort repertoires had been generated on a single sequencing platform. In a later analysis, previously published TCR beta repertoires from 500 to 750 donors were re-analyzed and high-resolution HLA genotyping was added so that TCR occurrence patterns could be studied. The study aimed to test whether signatures of past pathogen exposure could be identified by cataloging public T cell receptors. HLA typing covered class I and class II loci at four-digit resolution. To predict cytomegalovirus infection status, the study combined high-throughput TCR immunosequencing, statistical association of individual TCRs with disease status, and machine learning. In an earlier analysis of 587 of the donors, high-throughput TCR beta sequencing was used to judge whether each TCR beta V gene segment behaved as functional or pseudogenic. What the authors observed across the whole study: When HLA alleles, especially DR and DQ, strongly co-occurred, attributing TCR associations to individual alleles was difficult. According to a later analysis, parvovirus B19, influenza, CMV and Epstein-Barr virus appeared linked to several top co-occurrence clusters. In an earlier analysis of approximately 590 of the donors, most TCR beta V segments appeared in productive rearrangements about 87% or about 30% of the time, broadly matching IMGT annotations. In both the original and validation cohorts, the classifier was reported to diagnose cytomegalovirus status with high specificity and sensitivity. For the cohort, immune exposure information was limited to CMV serostatus. A total of some 180 TCR beta chains were listed by the study as associated with cytomegalovirus. An association between a missense DCLRE1C variant and V-gene and J-gene trimming of TCR beta chains was found in a later genetic analysis and replicated in an independent cohort. Most TCR sequences were observed very rarely across donors, whereas some public TCRs were present in many individuals. In a later analysis, HLA-associated TCR beta chains were found to be more clonally expanded and to have lower generation probabilities than equally common non-associated chains. Because counts were too low, about 18 rarely observed V segments, including chromosome 9 orphons, were excluded from the earlier analysis of 500 to 700 of the donors. In a later analysis, the rate of TCR association differed among HLA loci, with DRB1 alleles having the most associated TCRs and HLA-C alleles having the fewest. Three of the identified cytomegalovirus-associated TCR beta chains were confirmed in vitro to be specific for cytomegalovirus antigens. A later analysis found that most CMV-associated TCR beta chains appeared HLA-restricted, with HLA associations seemingly driven largely by CMV exposure. A cluster of highly shared sequence variants was judged likely to be a technical artifact of the sequencing pipeline. Roughly uniform sequencing depth across donors was assumed in presence/absence analyses, although this assumption may not hold. A further reported finding was that TCR beta sequences accurately predicted the HLA-A and HLA-B alleles for most subjects in the first cohort. This cohort had only TCR beta chains sequenced, and the lack of alpha or paired-chain data limited which features could be detected. Linkage disequilibrium might explain the correlated functional status among segregating V segments, but an unknown experimental factor could not be ruled out. Some IMGT-functional V segments, including TRBV6-2 and TRBV6-3, could not be distinguished by the 87-base-pair reads and were therefore excluded. According to the authors, the approach could potentially be generalized to other disease states and immunological phenotypes. Compared with the roughly 700-donor mean, donors in an Asian-associated ancestry cluster had fewer N-insertions in productive TCRs, according to a later genetic analysis. Because some donors lacked HLA typing at each locus, the association tests relied only on the typed subset. Specific HLA alleles were associated with over 15,000 TCR beta sequences at a false discovery rate of 0.05 in a later analysis.

Library method: the immunoSEQ multiplex PCR assay. A mixture of 60 forward primers for TCR Vbeta segments and 13 reverse primers for TCR Jbeta segments was used in the multiplex PCR. A multiplex PCR assay on genomic DNA amplified the CDR3 region of rearranged TCR beta genes. The amplified TCR beta libraries were sequenced on the Illumina HiSeq System as 87-base-pair reads. In the authors' own workflow: Across the 666 repertoires, a later analysis counted approximately 83 million unique TCR beta chains, approximately 10 million of which were shared by at least two donors. Raw reads were error-corrected and collapsed into unique sequences by a nearest-neighbor algorithm in which closely related sequences were merged to remove PCR and sequencing errors. To assign V, D and J gene segments, CDR3 sequences were aligned to IMGT reference sequences. Each retained sequence needed at least a six-nucleotide match to both a V gene segment and a J gene segment. Rearrangements were classified as productive when the CDR3 lacked stop codons and remained in frame with V and J, and all other rearrangements were classified as non-productive. CDR3 was defined by IMGT convention, running from the second conserved V-encoded cysteine to the conserved J-encoded phenylalanine. The earlier analysis of 450 to 750 of the donors excluded any sequence lacking an unambiguous match to a single V gene segment. An earlier analysis of some 610 of the donors called V segments functional above 56.7% productive rearrangements and segregating when the between-donor standard deviation exceeded 5%. A statistical classification framework was built to diagnose cytomegalovirus status from the catalog of TCR beta chain sequences. In a later analysis, V and J genes were assigned by comparing TCR nucleotide sequences against IMGT/GENE-DB human TR gene sequences. In a later analysis, CDR3 sequences and most-parsimonious VDJ recombination scenarios were assigned using the TCRdist pipeline. A later analysis defined each TCR beta chain by its CDR3 amino acid sequence plus V-gene family, and excluded reads lacking a unique V-gene family. A later analysis removed several hundred highly shared, low-generation-probability nucleotide sequences to deal with suspected cross-contamination and a sequencing artifact. A later analysis calculated a clonal expansion index for each public chain from normalized within-repertoire ranks of inferred template counts. In a later analysis, generation probabilities were computed with a VDJ recombination model fitted to out-of-frame rearrangements, and the resulting probabilities were checked against IGoR. In a later analysis, hypergeometric tests were used to score TCR-TCR, TCR-HLA and TCR-CMV co-occurrence, with a repertoire-size bias correction applied to TCR pairs. False discovery rates were estimated in a later analysis by permuting HLA or CMV assignments 20 times. In a later analysis, co-occurring TCRs were grouped using DBSCAN, with TCRdist sequence similarity added in when clustering inside HLA-allele-positive subsets. Repertoires with fewer than 30,000 or more than 120,000 public chains were left out of co-occurrence clustering, as were five repertoires with anomalous nucleotide sharing. Not all clones reach the TCRdb copy of this immuneACCESS table, which keeps in-frame sequences only. Checked studies attribute under half of the gap to unresolved V genes and leave the rest unexplained. V and J calls plus clone size are reproduced from that table; the DNA served to infer D and trimming. Within this sample are about 160,000 clones, with about 80% of them counted one time only. The ten largest clones capture roughly 2% of the sample.

In total, approximately 610 healthy bone marrow donors made up the cohort. At the time of sampling, every cohort member was nominally healthy, though immune exposures that went unrecorded were likely present. The donor tested CMV seropositive and was one of the 289 seropositive cohort members. Each donor provided a peripheral blood sample, and peripheral blood mononuclear cells were used for TCR beta sequencing. The Qiagen DNeasy Blood Extraction Kit was used to extract genomic DNA from the blood cell samples. On this clone: Its antigen is unknown. No much larger clone exists at a distance of one base, and base qualities are not known.

CDR1 LGHNA and CDR2 YNFKEQ are derived from the germline V gene. Germline trimming: 4 bases from V, 7 bases from J; junction bases outside gene matches: 5. The CDR3 runs 14 residues from the cysteine to the phenylalanine. Here the CDR3 DNA is all that survives: 42 bases in frame from base 1. The clonotype originates from a man in his fifties in good health and CMV-seropositive. What was sequenced was PBMCs. The chain employs TRBV4-2 and TRBJ2-1; 9 central bases correspond to TRBD2. The nucleotide sequence reads as follows: TGTGCCAGCAGCCTTGCGGGACTAGCAAATGAGCAGTTCTTC. Its product reads: CASSLAGLANEQFF.